The 9 T cell receptor beta chains below were found in one sample sequenced in a study of blood T cell repertoires in COVID-19. Generated by immunoSEQ multiplex PCR, the TCRdb table keeps only in-frame clones and is missing some. The sample yields roughly 13,000 clones, roughly 84% seen once. Sequencing was done on a sample of peripheral blood. Receptor source: a woman in her 50s with active or convalescent COVID-19.

The V and J genes are TRBV18 and TRBJ2-7; D is ambiguous. Germline V gene sequence: CDR1 KGHSH, CDR2 LQKENI. This CDR3 contains 15 residues. Trimming took 2 bases from V and 2 from J, leaving 13 bases between them. The CDR3 sequence is CASSPLGPEPYEQYF. The CDR3 DNA reads as TGTGCCAGCTCACCATTAGGTCCGGAGCCCTACGAGCAGTACTTC. Together with reference TRBV18 and TRBJ2-7, the CDR3 gives the full variable domain: NAGVMQNPRHLVRRRGQEARLRCSPMKGHSHVYWYRQLPEEGLKFMVYLQKENIIDESGMPKERFSAEFPKEGPSILRIQQVVRGDSAAYFCASSPLGPEPYEQYFGPGTRLTVT.

The chain is built from TRBV29-1 and TRBJ2-1; 8 bases match TRBD2. CDR3 size: 14 residues. Looked up from germline, CDR1 is SQVTM and CDR2 is ANQGSEA. The J segment lost 3 bases and the V segment lost 7 bases, leaving 8 bases of the junction unmatched. The CDR3 reads CSAIGGGLYNEQFF. The CDR3 DNA reads TGCAGCGCCATCGGGGGGGGCCTCTACAATGAGCAGTTCTTC.

The chain employs TRBV11-2 and TRBJ2-2; 8 nucleotides match TRBD2. Germline assignment: CDR1 SGHAT and CDR2 FQNNGV. The CDR3 contains 12 residues. As DNA, the CDR3 is TGTGTGGCTAGCGGGCCCACCGGGGAGCTGTTTTTT. Protein product: CVASGPTGELFF. Full variable domain (remainder filled in from reference TRBV11-2 and TRBJ2-2): EAGVAQSPRYKIIEKRQSVAFWCNPISGHATLYWYQQILGQGPKLLIQFQNNGVVDDSQLPKDRFSAERLKGVDSTLKIQPAKLEDSAVYLCVASGPTGELFFGEGSRLTVL.

Only one count was recorded for this clone. The rearrangement uses TRBV24-1 and TRBJ1-5, with a weak D call TRBD1 (5 bases). Trimming shortened V by 2 bases and J by 3 bases, and 16 bases separated the two germline ends. The CDR3 extends over 17 amino acids. CDR1 and CDR2 (germline): KGHDR, SFDVKD. The CDR3: CATSDSRGWTYNQPQHF. The CDR3, as DNA: TGTGCCACCAGTGATTCTCGGGGGTGGACCTACAATCAGCCCCAGCATTTT.

V gene TRBV10-3 combines with J gene TRBJ2-5, with D possibly matching TRBD1 (5 bases). With 6 bases removed from V and 3 bases from J, the gap between germline ends came to 11 bases. CDR1 and CDR2 from the germline V gene are ENHRY and SYGVKD. CDR3 length equals 13 residues. CDR3 in amino acids: CAIRPTEKETQYF. Here the CDR3 DNA reads TGTGCCATCAGACCGACAGAAAAAGAGACCCAGTACTTC.

The V call is TRBV19, the J call TRBJ2-7; D remains ambiguous. V was pared by 5 bases and J by 6 bases, with 20 bases between. This CDR3 contains 15 residues. The germline CDR1 and CDR2 sequences are LNHDA and SQIVND (reference sequence). In nucleotides, the CDR3 is TGTGCCAGTAGTCGGCGGAACATAAATTCCGGCGAGCAGTACTTC. It yields the protein CASSRRNINSGEQYF.

The V gene is TRBV27, the J gene TRBJ1-1; D is unresolved. Trimming took 0 bases from V and 6 from J, leaving 8 bases between them. The CDR3 sequence is 13 residues long. Germline CDR1 MNHEY, CDR2 SMNVEV (reference sequence). In DNA form, the CDR3 reads TGTGCCAGCAGTTTATCGTTGGGCGCTGAAGCTTTCTTT. This sequence encodes CASSLSLGAEAFF.

The chain combines TRBV11-2 with TRBJ2-7, with D possibly TRBD2 on 6 matching bases. The V end was cut by 3 bases, the J end by 3 bases, with 18 bases between. This CDR3 is built from 16 residues. Germline V gives CDR1 SGHAT, CDR2 FQNNGV. The CDR3 loop reads CASSFPAGPTNYEQYF. CDR3 sequence (DNA): TGTGCCAGCAGCTTCCCTGCGGGGCCAACAAACTACGAGCAGTACTTC. The complete variable domain, with remaining parts taken from reference TRBV11-2 and TRBJ2-7, reads EAGVAQSPRYKIIEKRQSVAFWCNPISGHATLYWYQQILGQGPKLLIQFQNNGVVDDSQLPKDRFSAERLKGVDSTLKIQPAKLEDSAVYLCASSFPAGPTNYEQYFGPGTRLTVT.

The genes are TRBV5-1 and TRBJ2-2; D is possibly TRBD1 (6 bases). Germline V lookup: CDR1 SGHRS, CDR2 YFSETQ. This CDR3 has 15 amino acids. V was cut by 0 bases and J by 3 bases, with 9 bases left in between. CDR3 sequence: CASSLVQGYTGELFF. CDR3 sequence (DNA): TGCGCCAGCAGCTTGGTGCAGGGGTACACCGGGGAGCTGTTTTTT.